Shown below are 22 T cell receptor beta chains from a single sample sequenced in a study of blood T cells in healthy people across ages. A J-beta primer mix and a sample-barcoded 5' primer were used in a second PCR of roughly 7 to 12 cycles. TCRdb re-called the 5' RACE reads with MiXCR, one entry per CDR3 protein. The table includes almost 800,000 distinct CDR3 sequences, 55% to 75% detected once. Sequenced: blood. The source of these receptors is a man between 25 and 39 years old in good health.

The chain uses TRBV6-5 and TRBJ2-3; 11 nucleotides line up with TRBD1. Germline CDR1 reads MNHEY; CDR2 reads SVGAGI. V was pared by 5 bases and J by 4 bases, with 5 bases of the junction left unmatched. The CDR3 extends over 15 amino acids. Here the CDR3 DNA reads TGTGCCAGCAGTACCGGGACAGGGGGAGCAGATACGCAGTATTTT. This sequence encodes CASSTGTGGADTQYF.

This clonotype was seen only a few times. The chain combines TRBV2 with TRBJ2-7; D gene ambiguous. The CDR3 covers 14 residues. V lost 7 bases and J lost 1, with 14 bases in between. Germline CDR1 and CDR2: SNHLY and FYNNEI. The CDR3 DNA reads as TGTGCCAGCACCAAGGGCCGGGTATCCTACGAGCAGTACTTC. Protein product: CASTKGRVSYEQYF. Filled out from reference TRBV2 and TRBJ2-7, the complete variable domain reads EPEVTQTPSHQVTQMGQEVILRCVPISNHLYFYWYRQILGQKVEFLVSFYNNEISEKSEIFDDQFSVERPDGSNFTLKIRSTKLEDSAMYFCASTKGRVSYEQYFGPGTRLTVT.

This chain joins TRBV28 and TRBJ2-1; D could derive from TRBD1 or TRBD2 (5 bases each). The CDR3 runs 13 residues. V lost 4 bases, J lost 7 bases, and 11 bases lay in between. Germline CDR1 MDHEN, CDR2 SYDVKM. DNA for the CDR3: TGTGCCAGCAGTTCCGGGGCAGAAAATGAGCAGTTCTTC. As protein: CASSSGAENEQFF.

DNA of the CDR3: TGTGCCAGACGACAGGGATGTGAGAAGGATGAGCAGTTCTTC. Encoded protein: CARRQGCEKDEQFF. The chain couples TRBV21-1 to TRBJ2-1; TRBD1 is the table's D call, not checked against the DNA. TRBV21-1 is given as a pseudogene. CDR3 length: 14 amino acids.

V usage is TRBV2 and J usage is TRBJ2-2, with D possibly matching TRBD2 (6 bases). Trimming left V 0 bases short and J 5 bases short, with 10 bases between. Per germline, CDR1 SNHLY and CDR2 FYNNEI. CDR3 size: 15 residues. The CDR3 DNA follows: TGTGCCAGCAGTGAAGCGGGAGGTATTACCGGGGAGCTGTTTTTT. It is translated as CASSEAGGITGELFF.

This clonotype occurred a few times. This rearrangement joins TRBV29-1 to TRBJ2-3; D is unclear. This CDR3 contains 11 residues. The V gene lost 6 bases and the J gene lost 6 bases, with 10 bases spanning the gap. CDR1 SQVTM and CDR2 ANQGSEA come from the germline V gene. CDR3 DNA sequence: TGCAGCGTACCCTCCCCGGATACGCAGTATTTT. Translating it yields CSVPSPDTQYF.

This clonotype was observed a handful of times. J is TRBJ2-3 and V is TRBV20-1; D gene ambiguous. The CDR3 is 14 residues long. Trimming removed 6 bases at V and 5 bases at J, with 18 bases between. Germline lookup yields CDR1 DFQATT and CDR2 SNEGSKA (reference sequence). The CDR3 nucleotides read TGCAGTGCGAGCCGTGGGTCGCCAGGAGATACGCAGTATTTT. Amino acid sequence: CSASRGSPGDTQYF.

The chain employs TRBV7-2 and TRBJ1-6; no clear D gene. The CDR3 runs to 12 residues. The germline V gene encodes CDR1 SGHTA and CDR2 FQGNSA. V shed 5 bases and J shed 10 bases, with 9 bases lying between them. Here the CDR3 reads CASSPVESPLHF. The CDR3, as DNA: TGTGCCAGCAGCCCCGTTGAATCACCCCTCCACTTT.

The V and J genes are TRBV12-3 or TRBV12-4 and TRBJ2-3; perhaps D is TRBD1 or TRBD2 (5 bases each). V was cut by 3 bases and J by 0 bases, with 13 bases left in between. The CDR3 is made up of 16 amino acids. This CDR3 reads CASSFGTAPSTDTQYF. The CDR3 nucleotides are TGTGCCAGCAGTTTTGGGACGGCCCCTAGCACAGATACGCAGTATTTT.

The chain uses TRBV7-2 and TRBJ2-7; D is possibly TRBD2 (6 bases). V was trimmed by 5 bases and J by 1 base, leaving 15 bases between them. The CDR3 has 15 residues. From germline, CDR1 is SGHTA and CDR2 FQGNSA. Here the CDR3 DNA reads TGTGCCAGCAGCCCTCACGGGGGAGGATCCTACGAGCAGTACTTC. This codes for CASSPHGGGSYEQYF.

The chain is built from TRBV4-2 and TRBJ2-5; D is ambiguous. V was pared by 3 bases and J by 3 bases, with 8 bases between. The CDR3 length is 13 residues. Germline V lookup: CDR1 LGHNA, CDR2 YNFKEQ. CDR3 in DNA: TGTGCCAGCAGCCAGGGTAGGAAAGAGACCCAGTACTTC. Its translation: CASSQGRKETQYF.

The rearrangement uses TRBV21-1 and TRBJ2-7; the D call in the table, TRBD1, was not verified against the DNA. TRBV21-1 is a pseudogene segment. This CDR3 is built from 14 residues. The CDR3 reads CATSAGGTTYEQYF. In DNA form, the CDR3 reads TGTGCCACCAGTGCAGGGGGCACAACTTACGAGCAGTACTTC.

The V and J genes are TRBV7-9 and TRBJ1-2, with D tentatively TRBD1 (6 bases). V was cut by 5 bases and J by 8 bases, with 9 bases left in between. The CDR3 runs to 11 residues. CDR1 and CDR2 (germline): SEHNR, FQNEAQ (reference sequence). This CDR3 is CASSAGGGYTF. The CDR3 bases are TGTGCCAGCAGCGCCGGGGGCGGCTACACCTTC.

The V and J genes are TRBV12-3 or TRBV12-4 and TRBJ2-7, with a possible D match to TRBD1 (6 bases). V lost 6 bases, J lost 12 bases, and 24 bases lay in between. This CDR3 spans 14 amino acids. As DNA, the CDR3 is TGTGCCAGCAGACCCGGGACACAGGCTACGATTTCGTACTTC. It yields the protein CASRPGTQATISYF.

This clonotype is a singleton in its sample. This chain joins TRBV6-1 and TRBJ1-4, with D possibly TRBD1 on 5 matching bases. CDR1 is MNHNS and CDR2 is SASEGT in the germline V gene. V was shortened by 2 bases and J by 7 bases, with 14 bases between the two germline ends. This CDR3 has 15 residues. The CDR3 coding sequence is TGTGCCAGCAGTGAAAGTGTGGGGGGAGGTGAAAAACTGTTTTTT. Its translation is CASSESVGGGEKLFF.

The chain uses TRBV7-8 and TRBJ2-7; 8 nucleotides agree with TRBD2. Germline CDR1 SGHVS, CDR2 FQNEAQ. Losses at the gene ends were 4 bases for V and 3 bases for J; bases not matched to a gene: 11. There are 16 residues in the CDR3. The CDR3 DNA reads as TGTGCCAGCAGCTCATCCGGGACTAGGAATATCTACGAGCAGTACTTC. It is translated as CASSSSGTRNIYEQYF. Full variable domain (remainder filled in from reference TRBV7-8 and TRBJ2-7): GAGVSQSPRYKVAKRGQDVALRCDPISGHVSLFWYQQALGQGPEFLTYFQNEAQLDKSGLPSDRFFAERPEGSVSTLKIQRTQQEDSAVYLCASSSSGTRNIYEQYFGPGTRLTVT.

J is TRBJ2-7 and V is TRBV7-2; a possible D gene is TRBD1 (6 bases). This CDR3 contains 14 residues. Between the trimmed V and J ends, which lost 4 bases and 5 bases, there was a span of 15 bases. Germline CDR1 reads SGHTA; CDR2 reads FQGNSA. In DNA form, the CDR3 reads TGTGCCAGCAGCTCATCAGGGGCTCCCGACGAGCAGTACTTC. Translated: CASSSSGAPDEQYF. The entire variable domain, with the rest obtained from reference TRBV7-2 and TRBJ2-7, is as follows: GAGVSQSPSNKVTEKGKDVELRCDPISGHTALYWYRQSLGQGLEFLIYFQGNSAPDKSGLPSDRFSAERTGGSVSTLTIQRTQQEDSAVYLCASSSSGAPDEQYFGPGTRLTVT.

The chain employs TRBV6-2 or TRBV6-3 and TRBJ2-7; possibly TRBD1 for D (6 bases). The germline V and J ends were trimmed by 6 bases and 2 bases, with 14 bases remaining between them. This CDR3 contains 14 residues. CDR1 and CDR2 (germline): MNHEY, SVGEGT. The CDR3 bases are TGTGCCAGCAGCCGCCTGGGACAAACCTACGAGCAGTACTTC. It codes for CASSRLGQTYEQYF.

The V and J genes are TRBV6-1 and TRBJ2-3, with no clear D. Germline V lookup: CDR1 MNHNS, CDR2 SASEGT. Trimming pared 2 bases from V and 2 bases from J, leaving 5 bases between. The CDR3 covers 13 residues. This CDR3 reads CASSELPTDTQYF. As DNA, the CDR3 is TGTGCCAGCAGTGAATTGCCCACAGATACGCAGTATTTT.

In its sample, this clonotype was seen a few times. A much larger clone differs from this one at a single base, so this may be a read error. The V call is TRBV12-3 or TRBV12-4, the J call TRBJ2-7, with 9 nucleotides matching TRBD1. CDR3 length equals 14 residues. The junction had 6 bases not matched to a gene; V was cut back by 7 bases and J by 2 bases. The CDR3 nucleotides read TGTGCCAGCATATCGGGACAGGGCGCCTACGAGCAGTACTTC. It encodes CASISGQGAYEQYF.

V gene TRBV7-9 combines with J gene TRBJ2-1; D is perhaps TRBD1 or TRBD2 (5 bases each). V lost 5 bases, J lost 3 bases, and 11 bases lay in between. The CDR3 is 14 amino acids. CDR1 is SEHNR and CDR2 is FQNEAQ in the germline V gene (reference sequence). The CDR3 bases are TGTGCCAGCAGCCAAGGGACGAACTACAATGAGCAGTTCTTC. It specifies CASSQGTNYNEQFF.

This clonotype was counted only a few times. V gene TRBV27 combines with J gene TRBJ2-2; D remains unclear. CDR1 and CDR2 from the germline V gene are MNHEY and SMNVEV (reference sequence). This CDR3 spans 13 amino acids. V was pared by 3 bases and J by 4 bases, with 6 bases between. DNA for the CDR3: TGTGCCAGCAGTTTTAGGAGCACCGGGGAGCTGTTTTTT. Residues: CASSFRSTGELFF.